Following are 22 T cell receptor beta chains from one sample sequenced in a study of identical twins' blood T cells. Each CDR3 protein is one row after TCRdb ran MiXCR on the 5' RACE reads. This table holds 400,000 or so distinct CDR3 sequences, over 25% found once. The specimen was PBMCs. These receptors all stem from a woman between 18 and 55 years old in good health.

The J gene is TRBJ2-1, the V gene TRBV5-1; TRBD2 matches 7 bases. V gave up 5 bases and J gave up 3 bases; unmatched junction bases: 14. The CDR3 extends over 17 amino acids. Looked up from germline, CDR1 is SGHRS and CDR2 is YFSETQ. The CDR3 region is CASSLAINGGSYNEQFF. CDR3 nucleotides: TGCGCCAGCAGTCTCGCCATCAACGGCGGGAGCTACAATGAGCAGTTCTTC.

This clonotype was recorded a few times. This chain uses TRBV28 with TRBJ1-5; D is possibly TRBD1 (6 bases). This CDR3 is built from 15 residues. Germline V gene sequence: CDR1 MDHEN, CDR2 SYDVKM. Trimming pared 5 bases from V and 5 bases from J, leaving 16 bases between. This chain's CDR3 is CASSVTGIGYQPQHF. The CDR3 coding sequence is TGTGCCAGCAGTGTTACAGGGATCGGTTATCAGCCCCAGCATTTT.

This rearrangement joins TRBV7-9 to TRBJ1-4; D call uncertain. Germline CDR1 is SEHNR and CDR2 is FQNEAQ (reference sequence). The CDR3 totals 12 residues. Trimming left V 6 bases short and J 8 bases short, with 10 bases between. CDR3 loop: CASSLRMEKLFF. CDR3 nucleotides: TGTGCCAGCAGTCTCCGTATGGAAAAACTGTTTTTT.

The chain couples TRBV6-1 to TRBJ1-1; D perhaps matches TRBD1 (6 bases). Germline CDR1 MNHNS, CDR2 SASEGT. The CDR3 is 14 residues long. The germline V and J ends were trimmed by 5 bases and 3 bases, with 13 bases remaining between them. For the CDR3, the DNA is TGTGCCAGCAGTATCCGGGACACACACACTGAAGCTTTCTTT. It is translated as CASSIRDTHTEAFF.

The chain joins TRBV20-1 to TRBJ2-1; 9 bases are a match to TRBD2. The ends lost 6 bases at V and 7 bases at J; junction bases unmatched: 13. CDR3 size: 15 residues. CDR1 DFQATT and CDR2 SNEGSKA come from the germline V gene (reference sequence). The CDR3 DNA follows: TGCAGTGCCTGGCTAGCGGGAATTCTGGGGAATGAGCAGTTCTTC. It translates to CSAWLAGILGNEQFF.

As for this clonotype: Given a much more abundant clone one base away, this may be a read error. The CDR3, as DNA: TGTGCCAGCAGTTACACGGGGACAGGCGTTCAGCCCCAGCATTTT. Protein: CASSYTGTGVQPQHF. The rearrangement links TRBV6-5 to TRBJ1-5; TRBD1 matches at 8 bases. Germline CDR1 MNHEY, CDR2 SVGAGI. The CDR3 runs 15 residues. The trim removed 2 bases at V and 6 bases at J, leaving 6 bases unmatched.

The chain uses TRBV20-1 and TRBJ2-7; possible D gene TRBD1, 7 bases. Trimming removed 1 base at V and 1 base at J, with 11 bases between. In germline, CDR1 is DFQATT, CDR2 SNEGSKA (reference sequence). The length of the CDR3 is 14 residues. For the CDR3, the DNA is TGCAGTGCTAGAGGGAGGGGGCCGTCCTACGAGCAGTACTTC. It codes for CSARGRGPSYEQYF.

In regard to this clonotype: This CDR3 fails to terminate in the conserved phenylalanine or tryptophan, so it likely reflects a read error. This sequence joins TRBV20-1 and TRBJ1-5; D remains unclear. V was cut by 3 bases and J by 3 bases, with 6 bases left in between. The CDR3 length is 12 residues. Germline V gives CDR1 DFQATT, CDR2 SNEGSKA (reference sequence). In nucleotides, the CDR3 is TGCAGTGCTAGGGGTTACAATCAGCCCCAGCATCTT. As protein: CSARGYNQPQHL.

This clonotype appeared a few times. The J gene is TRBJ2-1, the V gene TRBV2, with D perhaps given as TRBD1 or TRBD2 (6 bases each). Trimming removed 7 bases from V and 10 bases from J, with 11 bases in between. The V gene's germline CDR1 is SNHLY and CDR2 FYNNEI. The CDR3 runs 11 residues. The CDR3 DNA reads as TGTGCCAGCATCCAAGGGGGGGAGCAGTTCTTC. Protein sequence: CASIQGGEQFF.

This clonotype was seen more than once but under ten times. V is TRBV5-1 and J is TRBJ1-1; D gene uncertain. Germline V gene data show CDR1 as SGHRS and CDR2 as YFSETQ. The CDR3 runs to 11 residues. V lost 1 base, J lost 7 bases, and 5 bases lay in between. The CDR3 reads CASSLNFEAFF. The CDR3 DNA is TGCGCCAGCAGCTTGAATTTTGAAGCTTTCTTT.

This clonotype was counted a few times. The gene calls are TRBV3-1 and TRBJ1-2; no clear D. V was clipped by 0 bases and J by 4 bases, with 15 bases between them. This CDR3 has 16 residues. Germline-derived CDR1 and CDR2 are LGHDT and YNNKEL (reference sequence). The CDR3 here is CASSQDLGRRTYGYTF. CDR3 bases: TGTGCCAGCAGCCAAGATCTTGGCAGACGAACCTATGGCTACACCTTC.

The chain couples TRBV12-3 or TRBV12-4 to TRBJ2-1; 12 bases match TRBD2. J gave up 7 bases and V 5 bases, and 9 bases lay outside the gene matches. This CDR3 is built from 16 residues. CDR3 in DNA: TGTGCCAGCAGTCCGCGACTAGCGGGAGAGGTAAATGAGCAGTTCTTC. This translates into CASSPRLAGEVNEQFF.

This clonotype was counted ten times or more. CDR3 loop: CASSKITGTHYEQYF. CDR3 in DNA: TGTGCCAGCAGTAAAATCACAGGTACCCACTACGAGCAGTACTTC. The chain joins TRBV11-2 to TRBJ2-7; maybe TRBD1 (5 bases). The V end was cut by 6 bases, the J end by 3 bases, with 18 bases between. Germline values: CDR1 SGHAT, CDR2 FQNNGV. There are 15 residues in the CDR3. Looking up the rest from reference TRBV11-2 and TRBJ2-7 gives the full variable domain: EAGVAQSPRYKIIEKRQSVAFWCNPISGHATLYWYQQILGQGPKLLIQFQNNGVVDDSQLPKDRFSAERLKGVDSTLKIQPAKLEDSAVYLCASSKITGTHYEQYFGPGTRLTVT.

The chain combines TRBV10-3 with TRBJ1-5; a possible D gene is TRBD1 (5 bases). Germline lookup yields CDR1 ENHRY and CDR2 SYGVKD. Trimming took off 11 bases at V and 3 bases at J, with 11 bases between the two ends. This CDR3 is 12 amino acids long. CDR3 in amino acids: CAVRDDNQPQHF. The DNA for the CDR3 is TGTGCCGTTAGGGACGACAATCAGCCCCAGCATTTT.

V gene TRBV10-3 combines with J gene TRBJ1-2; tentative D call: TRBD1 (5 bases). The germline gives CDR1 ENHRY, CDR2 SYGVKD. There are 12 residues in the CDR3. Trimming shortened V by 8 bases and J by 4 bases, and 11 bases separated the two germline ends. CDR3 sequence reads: CAIGGYSYGYTF. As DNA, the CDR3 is TGTGCCATCGGGGGTTATTCCTATGGCTACACCTTC.

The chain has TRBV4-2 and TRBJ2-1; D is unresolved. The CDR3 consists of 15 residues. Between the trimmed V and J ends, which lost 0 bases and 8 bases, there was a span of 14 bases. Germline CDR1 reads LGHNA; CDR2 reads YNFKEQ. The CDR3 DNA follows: TGTGCCAGCAGCCAAGAAGTGGTAGGTGAGGATGAGCAGTTCTTC. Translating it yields CASSQEVVGEDEQFF.

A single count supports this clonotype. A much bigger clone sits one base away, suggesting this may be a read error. The CDR3 region has the DNA TGCAGTGCCTATCCCACGGGGCAGCCTGGGGGCTGCACCTTC. Protein: CSAYPTGQPGGCTF. The rearrangement uses TRBV20-1 and TRBJ1-2; possible D gene TRBD1, 6 bases. The CDR3 loop spans 14 amino acids. Germline CDR1 is DFQATT and CDR2 is SNEGSKA (reference sequence).

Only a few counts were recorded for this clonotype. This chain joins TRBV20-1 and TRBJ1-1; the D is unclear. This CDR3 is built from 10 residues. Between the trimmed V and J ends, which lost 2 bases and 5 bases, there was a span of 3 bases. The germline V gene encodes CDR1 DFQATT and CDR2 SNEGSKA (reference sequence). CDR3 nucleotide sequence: TGCAGTGCTAGATTAACTGAAGCTTTCTTT. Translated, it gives CSARLTEAFF.

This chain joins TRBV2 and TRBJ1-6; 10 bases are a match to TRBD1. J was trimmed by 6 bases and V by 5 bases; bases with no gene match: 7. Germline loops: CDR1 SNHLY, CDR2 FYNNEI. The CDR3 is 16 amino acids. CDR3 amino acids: CASSTRQGAANSPLHF. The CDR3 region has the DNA TGTGCCAGCAGTACACGACAGGGGGCGGCTAATTCACCCCTCCACTTT.

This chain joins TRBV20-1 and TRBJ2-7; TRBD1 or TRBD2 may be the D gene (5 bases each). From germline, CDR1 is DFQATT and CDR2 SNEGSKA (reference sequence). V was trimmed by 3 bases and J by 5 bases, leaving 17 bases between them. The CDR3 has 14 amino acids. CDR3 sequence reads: CSASRGGWADEQYF. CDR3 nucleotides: TGCAGTGCTAGTCGTGGGGGATGGGCGGACGAGCAGTACTTC.

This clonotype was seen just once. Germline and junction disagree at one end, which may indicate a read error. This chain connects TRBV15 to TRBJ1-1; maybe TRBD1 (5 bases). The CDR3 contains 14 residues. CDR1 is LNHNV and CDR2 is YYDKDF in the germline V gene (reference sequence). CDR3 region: CATSRDPLDTEASF. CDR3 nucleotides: TGTGCCACCAGCAGAGATCCACTGGACACTGAAGCTTCCTTT.

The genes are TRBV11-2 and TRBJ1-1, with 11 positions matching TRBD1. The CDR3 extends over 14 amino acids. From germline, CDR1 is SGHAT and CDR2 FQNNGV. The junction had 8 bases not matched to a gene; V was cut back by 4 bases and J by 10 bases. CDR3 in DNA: TGTGCCAGCAGCTCTCCGGGACAGGGGGTACCAGCTTTCTTT. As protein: CASSSPGQGVPAFF.